This TCR beta chain is drawn from a study of cytomegalovirus exposure and HLA in healthy donors. The study, taken as a whole, reports: In an earlier analysis, productive rearrangement rates for most beta V segments clustered near 87% or 30%.

This PCR relied on a set of 60 Vbeta primers and 13 Jbeta primers. Per the original methods: In a later analysis, the count reached 80 million or so unique TCR beta chains, with around 10 million shared. The table came from immunoSEQ multiplex PCR; TCRdb's copy has only in-frame clones and leaves some out. The V and J calls and the clone size are those of that table, but D and trimming were determined from the DNA. The sample contains 100,000 to 150,000 clones, roughly 74% of which appear only once. Deletions cut 4 bases from V and 0 bases from J, with 14 bases between. CDR3 length: 16 residues. Per the germline V gene, CDR1 is SGHRS and CDR2 is YFSETQ. On this clone itself: Its antigen is still unknown.

The sequenced sample was PBMCs. The receptor comes from a man aged 40-55 years in good health and CMV-seropositive. V usage is TRBV5-1 and J usage is TRBJ1-3; D is possibly TRBD1 (6 bases). CDR3 in DNA: TGCGCCAGCAGCCTAAACGACAGGAACTCTGGAAACACCATATATTTT. Its translation: CASSLNDRNSGNTIYF.